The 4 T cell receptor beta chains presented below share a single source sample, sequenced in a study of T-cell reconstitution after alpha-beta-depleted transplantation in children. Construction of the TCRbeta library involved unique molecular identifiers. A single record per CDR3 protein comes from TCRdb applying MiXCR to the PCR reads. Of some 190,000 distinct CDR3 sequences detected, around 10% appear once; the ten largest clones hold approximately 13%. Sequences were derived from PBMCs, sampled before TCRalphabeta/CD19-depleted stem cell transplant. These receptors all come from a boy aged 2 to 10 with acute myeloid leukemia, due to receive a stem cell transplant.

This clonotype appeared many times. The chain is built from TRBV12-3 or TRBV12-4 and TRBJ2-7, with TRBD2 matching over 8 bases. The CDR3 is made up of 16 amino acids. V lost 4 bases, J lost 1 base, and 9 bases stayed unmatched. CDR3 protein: CASSSSSGRLSYEQYF. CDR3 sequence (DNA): TGTGCCAGCAGTTCGTCTAGCGGGCGCCTGTCCTACGAGCAGTACTTC.

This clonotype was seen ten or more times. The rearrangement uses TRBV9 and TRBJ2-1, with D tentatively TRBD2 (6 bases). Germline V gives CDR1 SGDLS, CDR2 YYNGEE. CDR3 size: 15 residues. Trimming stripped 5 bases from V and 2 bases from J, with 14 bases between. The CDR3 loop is CASSARDWTYNEQFF. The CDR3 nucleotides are TGTGCCAGCAGTGCTCGGGACTGGACCTACAATGAGCAGTTCTTC.

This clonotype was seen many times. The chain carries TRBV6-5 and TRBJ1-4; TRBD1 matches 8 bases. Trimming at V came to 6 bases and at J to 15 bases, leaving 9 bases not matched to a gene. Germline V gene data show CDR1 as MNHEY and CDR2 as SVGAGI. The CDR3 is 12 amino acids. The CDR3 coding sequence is TGTGCCAGCAGCATACAGGGGGGCCTATTGTTTTTT. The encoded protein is CASSIQGGLLFF.

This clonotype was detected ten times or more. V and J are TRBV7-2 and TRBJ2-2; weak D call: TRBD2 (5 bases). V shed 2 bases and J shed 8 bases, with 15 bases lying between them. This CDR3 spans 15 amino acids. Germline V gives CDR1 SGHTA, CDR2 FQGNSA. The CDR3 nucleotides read TGTGCCAGCAGCTTAAGGACTGCCAGTTCGGGGGAGCTGTTTTTT. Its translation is CASSLRTASSGELFF.